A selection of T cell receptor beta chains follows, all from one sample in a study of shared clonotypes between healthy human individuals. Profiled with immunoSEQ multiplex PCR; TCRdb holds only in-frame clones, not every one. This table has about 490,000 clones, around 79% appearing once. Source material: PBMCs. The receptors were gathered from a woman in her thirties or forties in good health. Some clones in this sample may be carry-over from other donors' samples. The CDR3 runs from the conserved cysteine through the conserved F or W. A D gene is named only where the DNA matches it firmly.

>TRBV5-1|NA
CASSLAPGTYNEQFF
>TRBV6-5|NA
CASSYVRLLYNEQFF
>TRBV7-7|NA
CASSYRSLNNQPQHF
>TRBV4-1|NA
CASSQAPPGAGAGLYEQYF
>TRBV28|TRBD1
CASTTPGTGPYEQYF
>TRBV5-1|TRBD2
CASSPRGGSSDTQYF
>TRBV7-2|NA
CASSFGGYGNTIYF
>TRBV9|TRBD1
CASSKGTDQPQHF
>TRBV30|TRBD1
CAWMRDRGGYTF
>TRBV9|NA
CASSVVGAGTDTQYF
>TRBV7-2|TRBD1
CASSLVGTGSYEQYF
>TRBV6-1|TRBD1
CASSSTQGGIGRAFF